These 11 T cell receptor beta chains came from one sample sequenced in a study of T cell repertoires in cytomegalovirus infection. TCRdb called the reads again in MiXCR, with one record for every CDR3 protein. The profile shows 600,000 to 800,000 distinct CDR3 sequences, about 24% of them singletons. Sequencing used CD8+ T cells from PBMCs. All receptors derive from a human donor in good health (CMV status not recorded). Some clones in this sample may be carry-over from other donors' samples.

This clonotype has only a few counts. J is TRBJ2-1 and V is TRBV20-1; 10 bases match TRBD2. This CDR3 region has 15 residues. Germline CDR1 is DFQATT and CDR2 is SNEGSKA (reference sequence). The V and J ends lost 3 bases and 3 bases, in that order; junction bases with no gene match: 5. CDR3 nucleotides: TGCAGTGCTAGCCCCAGCGGGGGGGGCTACAATGAGCAGTTCTTC. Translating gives CSASPSGGGYNEQFF.

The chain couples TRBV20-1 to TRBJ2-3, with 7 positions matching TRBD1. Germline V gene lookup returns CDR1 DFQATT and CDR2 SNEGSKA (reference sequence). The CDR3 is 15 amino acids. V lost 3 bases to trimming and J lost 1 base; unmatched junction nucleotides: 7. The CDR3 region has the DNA TGCAGTGCTAGCGCCCGGGACAGAGGCACAGATACGCAGTATTTT. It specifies CSASARDRGTDTQYF.

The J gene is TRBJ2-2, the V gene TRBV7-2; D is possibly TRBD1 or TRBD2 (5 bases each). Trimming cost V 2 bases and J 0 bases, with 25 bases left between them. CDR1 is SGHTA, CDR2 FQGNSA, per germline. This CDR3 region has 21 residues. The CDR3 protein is CASSLHGARRGHPSNTGELFF. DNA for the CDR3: TGTGCCAGCAGCTTACACGGGGCGCGAAGGGGCCATCCTTCGAACACCGGGGAGCTGTTTTTT.

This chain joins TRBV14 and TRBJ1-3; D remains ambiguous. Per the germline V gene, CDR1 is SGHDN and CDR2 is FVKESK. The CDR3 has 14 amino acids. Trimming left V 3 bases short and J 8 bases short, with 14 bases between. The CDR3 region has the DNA TGTGCCAGCAGCCACCGGGGTTCTTTGGACACCATATATTTT. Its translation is CASSHRGSLDTIYF.

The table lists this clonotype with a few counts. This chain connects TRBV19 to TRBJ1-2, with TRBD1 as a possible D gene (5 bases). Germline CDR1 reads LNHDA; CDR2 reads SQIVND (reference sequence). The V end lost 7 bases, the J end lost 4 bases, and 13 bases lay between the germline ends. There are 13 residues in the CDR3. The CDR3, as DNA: TGTGCCAGTACCCCACCGGGGCTCTATGGCTACACCTTC. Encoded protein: CASTPPGLYGYTF.

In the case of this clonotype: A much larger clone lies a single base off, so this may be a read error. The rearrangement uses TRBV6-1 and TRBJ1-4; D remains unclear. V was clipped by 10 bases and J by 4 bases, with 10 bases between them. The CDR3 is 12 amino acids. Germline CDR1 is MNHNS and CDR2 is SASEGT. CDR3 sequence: CANRRSNEKLFF. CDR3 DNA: TGTGCCAACAGACGGAGTAATGAAAAACTGTTTTTT.

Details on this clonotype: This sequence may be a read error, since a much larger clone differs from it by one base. In DNA, the CDR3 is TGTGCCGGCAGCTACAGCATCCGCCGGGACACTGAAGCTTTCTTT. Residues: CAGSYSIRRDTEAFF. This chain joins TRBV7-6 and TRBJ1-1, with D hard to call. The CDR3 is made up of 15 amino acids. The germline V gene has CDR1 SGHVS and CDR2 FNYEAQ.

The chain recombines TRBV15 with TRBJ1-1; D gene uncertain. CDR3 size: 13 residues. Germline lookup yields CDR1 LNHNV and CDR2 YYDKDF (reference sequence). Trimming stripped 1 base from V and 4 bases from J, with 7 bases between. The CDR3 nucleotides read TGTGCCACCAGCAGAGTAGGGAGCACTGAAGCTTTCTTT. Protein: CATSRVGSTEAFF.

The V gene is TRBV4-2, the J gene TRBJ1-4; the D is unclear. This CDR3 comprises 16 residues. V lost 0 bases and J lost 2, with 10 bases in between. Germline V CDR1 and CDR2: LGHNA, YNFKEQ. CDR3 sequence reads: CASSQERGNTNEKLFF. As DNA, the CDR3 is TGTGCCAGCAGCCAAGAACGAGGGAACACTAATGAAAAACTGTTTTTT.

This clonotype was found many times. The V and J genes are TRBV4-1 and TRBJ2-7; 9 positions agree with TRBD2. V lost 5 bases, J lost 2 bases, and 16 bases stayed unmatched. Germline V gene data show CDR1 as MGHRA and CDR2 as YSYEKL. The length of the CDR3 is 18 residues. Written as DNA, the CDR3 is TGCGCCAGCAGCACCCCGACTAGCGGAGAGACGGTTGCCTACGAGCAGTACGTC. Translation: CASSTPTSGETVAYEQYV.

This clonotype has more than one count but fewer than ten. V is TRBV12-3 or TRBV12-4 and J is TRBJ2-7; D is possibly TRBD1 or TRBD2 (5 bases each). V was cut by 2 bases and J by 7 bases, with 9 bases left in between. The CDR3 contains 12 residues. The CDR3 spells CASSLMGVEQYF. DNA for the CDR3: TGTGCCAGCAGTTTAATGGGGGTAGAGCAGTACTTC.